The clone carrying this T cell receptor beta chain turned up a few times. Its specificity is unknown. The data originate from a study of T cells after yellow fever vaccination. For the study at large: For low cell numbers, libraries were made with SMART-Seq v4 Ultra Low Input.

This CDR3 has 14 residues. J gave up 5 bases and V 5 bases, and 5 bases lay outside the gene matches. Germline V gene lookup returns CDR1 SGHTA and CDR2 FQGNSA. Study-level points and caveats: Primary-vaccination clones mostly resurfaced post-booster (approximately 96% CD4, 85% to 90% CD8).

Universal primer sites and UMIs were introduced during 5'RACE template-switching synthesis of TCR cDNA. TCRdb called the 5' RACE reads again in MiXCR, with one record for every CDR3 protein. The sample comprises some 300,000 distinct CDR3 sequences, around 3.6% of which are singletons, and 20% to 25% rests with the top ten. This sequence joins TRBV7-2 and TRBJ2-3, with TRBD1 matching 9 bases. Here the sequenced sample was PBMCs, taken on the day of the yellow fever booster vaccination. The receptor was isolated from a man between 18 and 29 years old who received the YFV17D yellow fever vaccine. This CDR3 reads CASSGTGFLDTQYF. In DNA form, the CDR3 reads TGTGCCAGCAGCGGGACAGGGTTTTTAGATACGCAGTATTTT.